Listed here is a single T cell receptor (beta chain). Its antigen is not yet known. No much larger clone is present one base from it, and per-base qualities are unavailable. To sequence the TCRbeta CDR3 region, genomic DNA was isolated from the sorted cells. The immunoSEQ Assay was used to sequence the TCRbeta CDR3 regions. TCRdb obtained this table from immuneACCESS and retained in-frame rearrangements with V and J assigned. These tables miss some clones; where compared with another copy, unresolved V genes account for less than half of the shortfall, and the remainder is unexplained. This sample gives roughly 60,000 clones in total; roughly 84% of them show up just once. Together, the top ten hold approximately 4.7% of the sample. This entry belongs to a study of OX40 agonist ivuxolimab in advanced cancers. Context from the whole study: Ivuxolimab was an agonistic, fully human IgG2 monoclonal antibody directed against OX40 (CD134), a costimulatory receptor. Intravenous ivuxolimab was administered to patients every 2 weeks at six dose levels: 0.01, 0.1, 0.3, 1.5, 3 and 10 mg/kg. Of the roughly 50 dose-escalation patients, hepatocellular carcinoma was present in some 19, melanoma in approximately 15, renal cell carcinoma in 9 and head and neck cancer in 9. In the dose-escalation cohort, more than 75% of patients were male, and the mean age was roughly 60 years, with a range of roughly 23 to 85. Prior anti-PD-1, anti-PD-L1 or anti-CTLA-4 therapy was permitted, and checkpoint inhibitors had been received by about 36% of dose-escalation patients. Partial responses occurred in three dose-escalation patients: two with cutaneous melanoma and one with hepatocellular carcinoma. Peripheral TCRbeta sequencing aimed to test whether ivuxolimab altered TCR sequence diversity and caused clonal T-cell expansion. The monotherapy dose-escalation portion (N of about 50 patients) of the phase I ivuxolimab trial is reported in the paper. Results and caveats for the whole study, not just this receptor: In the 0.1-3.0 mg/kg groups, partial responders had among the lowest normalized peripheral clonal expansion, particularly in CD8+ T cells. Low levels of normalized T-cell clonal expansion were also shown by some nonresponding patients. After ivuxolimab, CD8+ T cells had more expanded clones than CD4+ T cells on average. At doses of 0.1 to 3.0 mg/kg, clonal expansion of both CD4+ and CD8+ blood T cells was observed from baseline to week 6. The antigen specificity of the clonally expanded peripheral T cells was not determined.

From the germline V gene, CDR1 is SQVTM and CDR2 is ANQGSEA. At the junction V is shortened by 2 bases and J by 1 base, with 8 bases in between. There are 14 amino acids in the CDR3, from cysteine to phenylalanine inclusive. The entry retains the CDR3 DNA only, 42 bases that are in frame from base 1. Patients with a history of autoimmune disease or receiving systemic immunosuppression were excluded from the trial. Peripheral blood for TCR sequencing was drawn from every dose cohort at baseline, at cycle 4 day 1 and at cycle 7 day 1. Samples were obtained from an open-label, multicenter, first-in-human phase I dose-escalation trial of ivuxolimab. Adults with locally advanced or metastatic melanoma, renal cell, hepatocellular, or head and neck squamous cell carcinoma were enrolled in the trial. CD4+ and CD8+ T cells were sorted separately from peripheral blood before TCR sequencing.

The chain is encoded by TRBV29-1 joined to TRBJ2-2; the D gene lacks a confident call. This clonotype was obtained from an adult with an advanced solid tumor such as melanoma, head and neck, liver or kidney cancer. Sequences were derived from CD4+ or CD8+ T cells sorted from blood, sampled in a trial of the OX40 agonist ivuxolimab. The sequence in DNA is TGCAGCGTTGAATTCACGGAGAACACCGGGGAGCTGTTTTTT. It codes for CSVEFTENTGELFF.